This T cell receptor (beta chain) was sequenced in a study of cytomegalovirus exposure and HLA in healthy donors. The data were produced by immunoSEQ multiplex PCR, yet TCRdb's version contains in-frame clones alone and is incomplete. The sample records 150,000 to 200,000 clones, roughly 81% being singletons. V was shortened by 0 bases and J by 3 bases, with 7 bases between the two germline ends. The germline CDR1 and CDR2 sequences are SGHNT and YYREEE (reference sequence). The CDR3 has 13 residues. This chain connects TRBV5-4 to TRBJ2-7, with D tentatively TRBD2 (5 bases). The material sequenced was PBMCs. The receptor's source is a woman younger than 45 in good health and CMV-seronegative. The CDR3 loop reads CASSLETNYEQYF. The CDR3 region has the DNA TGTGCCAGCAGCTTGGAGACTAACTACGAGCAGTACTTC. The whole variable domain, filled in from reference TRBV5-4 and TRBJ2-7, reads ETGVTQSPTHLIKTRGQQVTLRCSSQSGHNTVSWYQQALGQGPQFIFQYYREEENGRGNFPPRFSGLQFPNYSSELNVNALELDDSALYLCASSLETNYEQYFGPGTRLTVT.